One T cell receptor beta chain is described in this entry. Its cognate antigen is unknown. This same CDR3 is encoded by further DNA sequences in the sample. These data are taken from a study of cytotoxic CD8 clonotypes in ibrutinib-treated CLL. The study's findings and limits: Baseline clonality, above age-matched healthy donor levels, tracked circulating CD8+ T-cell counts. A difference in sampling times existed between sustained-remission and progressing patients.

Measured with immunoSEQ multiplex PCR; TCRdb has only the in-frame clones, and not every one. The sample gives about 140,000 clones, approximately 80% of which show up once; about 7.6% is in the top ten. PBMCs were cryopreserved, and roughly 2.1 micrograms of genomic DNA from them went into TCR beta libraries. The CDR3 runs to 13 residues. CDR1 is GTSNPN and CDR2 is SVGIG in the germline V gene (reference sequence). The V gene lost 2 bases and the J gene lost 1 base, with 6 bases spanning the gap. Source: PBMCs, taken after 36 months of ibrutinib treatment. V is TRBV30 and J is TRBJ1-3; D remains unclear. The TCR comes from a human donor with chronic lymphocytic leukemia. The CDR3 here is CAWSPGSGNTIYF. The CDR3 DNA follows: TGTGCCTGGAGTCCGGGATCTGGAAACACCATATATTTT.